This entry lists 29 T cell receptor beta chains sequenced from one sample in a study of CD8 T cells in ankylosing spondylitis. TCRdb reprocessed the 5' RACE reads via MiXCR and lists one record per CDR3 protein. Altogether approximately 240,000 distinct CDR3 sequences are present, 24% being singletons, with the ten largest covering approximately 0.61%. The sequencing input was blood, either unsorted or a sorted T cell fraction (not recorded which). The receptors here all came from a male donor with ankylosing spondylitis or in good health (not recorded which).

This clonotype showed up many times. The chain links TRBV29-1 to TRBJ1-1; 9 positions agree with TRBD1. V trimming: 7 bases; J trimming: 0 bases; junction bases outside the gene matches: 15. The CDR3 is 17 residues long. From germline, CDR1 is SQVTM and CDR2 ANQGSEA. The CDR3 protein is CSAVAGQGRGMNTEAFF. Written as DNA, the CDR3 is TGCAGCGCCGTAGCCGGACAGGGGCGCGGGATGAACACTGAAGCTTTCTTT. The variable domain in full, completed from reference TRBV29-1 and TRBJ1-1, reads SAVISQKPSRDICQRGTSLTIQCQVDSQVTMMFWYRQQPGQSLTLIATANQGSEATYESGFVIDKFPISRPNLTFSTLTVSNMSPEDSSIYLCSAVAGQGRGMNTEAFFGQGTRLTVV.

The V call is TRBV20-1, the J call TRBJ1-3; D remains ambiguous. Germline CDR1 reads DFQATT; CDR2 reads SNEGSKA (reference sequence). CDR3 size: 15 residues. The ends were cut back, 6 bases at V and 2 bases at J, with 17 bases in the middle. The CDR3 protein is CSALPARHAGNTIYF. CDR3 nucleotides: TGCAGTGCCCTTCCCGCAAGGCACGCTGGAAACACCATATATTTT.

The sample holds a few counts of this clonotype. This chain links TRBV27 with TRBJ2-7; 7 bases are shared with TRBD1. CDR3 length: 15 residues. V trimming: 5 bases; J trimming: 0 bases; junction bases outside the gene matches: 7. Germline V gene data show CDR1 as MNHEY and CDR2 as SMNVEV (reference sequence). For the CDR3, the DNA is TGTGCCAGCAGTGGGAACAGGGGAAGCTCCTACGAGCAGTACTTC. It yields the protein CASSGNRGSSYEQYF.

This clonotype has just a few counts. A read error may account for a junction end that differs from germline. The chain combines TRBV12-3 or TRBV12-4 with TRBJ2-1, with D hard to call. CDR3 size: 12 residues. As DNA, the CDR3 is TGTGCCAGCAGCTTAGTCTACAATGAGCAGTTCTTC. Translating it yields CASSLVYNEQFF.

This clonotype occurred many times. The chain carries TRBV20-1 and TRBJ1-4; D remains ambiguous. The ends were cut back, 4 bases at V and 8 bases at J, with 17 bases in the middle. Per the germline V gene, CDR1 is DFQATT and CDR2 is SNEGSKA (reference sequence). The CDR3 runs to 14 residues. CDR3 nucleotide sequence: TGCAGTGCTACCCACCGAGGCGGTTTAGAAAAACTGTTTTTT. Translated, it gives CSATHRGGLEKLFF.

This clonotype has only a few counts. The chain couples TRBV20-1 to TRBJ2-1; 7 bases map to TRBD2. The junction had 9 bases not matched to a gene; V was cut back by 1 base and J by 6 bases. The CDR3 runs to 15 residues. From germline, CDR1 is DFQATT and CDR2 SNEGSKA (reference sequence). Written as DNA, the CDR3 is TGCAGTGCTAGAGCTGGGACGGGGGGATCCAATGAGCAGTTCTTC. Amino acids: CSARAGTGGSNEQFF.

V usage is TRBV20-1 and J usage is TRBJ2-1, with 15 bases matching TRBD2. This CDR3 is 18 amino acids long. J gave up 9 bases and V 3 bases, and 15 bases lay outside the gene matches. Per the germline V gene, CDR1 is DFQATT and CDR2 is SNEGSKA (reference sequence). CDR3 sequence reads: CSARSGTSGGFLKGEQFF. The CDR3 DNA reads TGCAGTGCTAGGTCCGGGACTAGCGGGGGGTTCCTTAAGGGTGAGCAGTTCTTC.

The chain recombines TRBV20-1 with TRBJ1-1, with a weak D call TRBD1 (6 bases). Germline loops: CDR1 DFQATT, CDR2 SNEGSKA (reference sequence). This CDR3 comprises 14 residues. Between the trimmed V and J ends, which lost 6 bases and 10 bases, there was a span of 24 bases. CDR3 loop: CSATPGAAGELAFF. CDR3 DNA sequence: TGCAGTGCAACCCCAGGGGCGGCAGGGGAGTTAGCTTTCTTT.

The gene calls are TRBV5-6 and TRBJ2-7, with TRBD1 matching over 8 bases. The CDR3 is 14 amino acids. V gave up 4 bases and J gave up 2 bases; unmatched junction bases: 5. Germline assignment: CDR1 SGHDT and CDR2 YYEEEE. Here the CDR3 DNA reads TGTGCCAGCAGCACCCTGACAGGGGCCTACGAGCAGTACTTC. Protein sequence: CASSTLTGAYEQYF.

The chain combines TRBV20-1 with TRBJ2-3; D tentatively fits TRBD1 or TRBD2 (5 bases each). The CDR3 is made up of 14 amino acids. The germline gives CDR1 DFQATT, CDR2 SNEGSKA (reference sequence). CDR3 sequence (DNA): TGCAGCACTAGGGGTAGCCATTCATCCGATACGCAGTATTTT. The encoded protein is CSTRGSHSSDTQYF.

This clonotype appeared a few times. V and J are TRBV20-1 and TRBJ2-3, with 7 bases identical to TRBD2. V trimming: 5 bases; J trimming: 5 bases; junction bases outside the gene matches: 7. This CDR3 is built from 13 residues. The V gene's germline CDR1 is DFQATT and CDR2 SNEGSKA (reference sequence). CDR3 in DNA: TGCAGTGCTCGCCCCGGGGGGAGAGATACGCAGTATTTT. It translates to CSARPGGRDTQYF.

This clonotype was counted many times. This chain connects TRBV20-1 to TRBJ2-3; weak D call: TRBD1 (5 bases). The CDR3 has 14 residues. Trimming took off 2 bases at V and 2 bases at J, with 11 bases between the two ends. The germline V gene encodes CDR1 DFQATT and CDR2 SNEGSKA (reference sequence). The DNA for the CDR3 is TGCAGTGCTAGACAATCACAGGCCACAGATACGCAGTATTTT. Translated, it gives CSARQSQATDTQYF.

The rearrangement links TRBV20-1 to TRBJ2-7; TRBD1 or TRBD2 may be the D gene (5 bases each). The V end was cut by 6 bases, the J end by 2 bases, with 14 bases between. Per the germline V gene, CDR1 is DFQATT and CDR2 is SNEGSKA (reference sequence). CDR3 length: 13 residues. The CDR3 bases are TGCAGTGCAATACCCGGGGCTGCCTACGAGCAGTACTTC. As protein: CSAIPGAAYEQYF.

This clonotype has only a few counts. This chain uses TRBV7-9 with TRBJ2-1; D may match TRBD1 or TRBD2 (5 bases each). Trimming left V 5 bases short and J 5 bases short, with 19 bases between. Germline values: CDR1 SEHNR, CDR2 FQNEAQ (reference sequence). The CDR3 has 16 residues. The CDR3: CASSKRRDPPDNEQFF. DNA of the CDR3: TGTGCCAGCAGCAAACGCCGGGACCCGCCGGACAATGAGCAGTTCTTC.

The table lists this clonotype with many counts. This chain joins TRBV20-1 and TRBJ1-2; D is perhaps TRBD1 (6 bases). The CDR3 is made up of 15 amino acids. Trimming cost V 0 bases and J 4 bases, with 15 bases left between them. The germline CDR1 and CDR2 sequences are DFQATT and SNEGSKA (reference sequence). The CDR3 nucleotides are TGCAGTGCTAGAGATCGGACAGCTCTCGGCTATGGCTACACCTTC. Translated, it gives CSARDRTALGYGYTF.

The V gene is TRBV30, the J gene TRBJ2-1; TRBD2 is a possible D gene (5 bases). The germline V gene encodes CDR1 GTSNPN and CDR2 SVGIG (reference sequence). V lost 0 bases to trimming and J lost 12 bases, with 18 bases between them. This CDR3 comprises 14 residues. The CDR3 DNA sequence: TGTGCCTGGAGTGTAGGAGCACTAAGCGGTGGGCAGTTCTTC. Its translation: CAWSVGALSGGQFF.

This clonotype was detected once. This chain joins TRBV10-3 and TRBJ2-5, with D perhaps matching TRBD1 or TRBD2 (5 bases each). Trimming removed 0 bases from V and 4 bases from J, with 9 bases in between. From germline, CDR1 is ENHRY and CDR2 SYGVKD. The CDR3 spans 14 residues. The CDR3 loop reads CAISESQGRETQYF. In DNA, the CDR3 is TGTGCCATCAGTGAGTCGCAGGGACGAGAGACCCAGTACTTC.

The chain is built from TRBV6-2 or TRBV6-3 and TRBJ2-7; the match to TRBD1 covers 7 bases. Trimming at V came to 8 bases and at J to 2 bases, leaving 6 bases not matched to a gene. CDR3 size: 13 residues. Germline CDR1 MNHEY, CDR2 SVGEGT. The chain's CDR3 is CASSQTGTYEQYF. For the CDR3, the DNA is TGTGCCAGCTCACAGACAGGGACCTACGAGCAGTACTTC.

This clonotype appeared a few times. The chain employs TRBV6-1 and TRBJ2-3, with 7 positions matching TRBD1. The CDR3 runs to 17 residues. Germline CDR1 MNHNS, CDR2 SASEGT. V lost 8 bases, J lost 2 bases, and 16 bases stayed unmatched. The CDR3 DNA is TGTGCCAGCCACTCTTCCCCCGGGGACAGATTCACAGATACGCAGTATTTT. It yields the protein CASHSSPGDRFTDTQYF.

This clonotype was counted ten times or more. The chain employs TRBV25-1 and TRBJ2-7, with a weak D call TRBD1 (6 bases). The CDR3 sequence is 15 residues long. V lost 1 base and J 3 bases, leaving 13 bases between the germline ends. CDR1 is MGHDK and CDR2 is SYGVNS in the germline V gene. CDR3 region: CASSESLLGGYEQYF. For the CDR3, the DNA is TGTGCCAGCAGTGAATCCCTGTTAGGGGGCTACGAGCAGTACTTC.

V gene TRBV6-5 combines with J gene TRBJ1-5; D is unclear. From germline, CDR1 is MNHEY and CDR2 SVGAGI. V was cut by 0 bases and J by 0 bases, with 6 bases left in between. This CDR3 contains 15 residues. This chain's CDR3 is CASSYSDGSNQPQHF. The CDR3 DNA reads TGTGCCAGCAGTTACTCGGACGGTAGCAATCAGCCCCAGCATTTT.

Regarding this clonotype: A single base separates this from a much larger clone, so it may be a read error. V gene TRBV20-1 combines with J gene TRBJ2-7, with 7 bases matching TRBD2. This CDR3 region has 13 residues. In germline, CDR1 is DFQATT, CDR2 SNEGSKA (reference sequence). For the CDR3, the DNA is TGCAGTGCGCGACTAGCTGCCACGGGTGAGAAGCACTTC. Its protein is CSARLAATGEKHF.

This clonotype came up a few times. V gene TRBV29-1 combines with J gene TRBJ2-3; maybe TRBD1 (6 bases). Germline assignment: CDR1 SQVTM and CDR2 ANQGSEA. This CDR3 contains 14 residues. V dropped 2 bases and J dropped 0 bases, with 9 bases sitting between them. For the CDR3, the DNA is TGCAGCGTTGAAAGGGACACAAGCACAGATACGCAGTATTTT. The encoded protein is CSVERDTSTDTQYF.

The CDR3 sequence is CASTLLIAGRPGNEQFF. The CDR3 bases are TGTGCCAGCACCCTGCTTATAGCGGGGAGGCCGGGAAATGAGCAGTTCTTC. The chain links TRBV12-3 or TRBV12-4 to TRBJ2-1; 8 bases line up with TRBD2. Trimming removed 7 bases from V and 7 bases from J; junction bases left unmatched: 18. This CDR3 region has 17 residues.

This clonotype was observed a handful of times. The chain has TRBV10-3 and TRBJ2-1; a possible D gene is TRBD1 (5 bases). V lost 0 bases to trimming and J lost 4 bases, with 7 bases between them. The CDR3 sequence is 14 residues long. CDR1 is ENHRY and CDR2 is SYGVKD in the germline V gene. CDR3 nucleotide sequence: TGTGCCATCAGTGAGTCAAAGGGGTACAATGAGCAGTTCTTC. Translated: CAISESKGYNEQFF.

This clonotype has a count of ten or more. The V and J genes are TRBV7-3 and TRBJ2-3, with 8 bases identical to TRBD1. From germline, CDR1 is SGHTA and CDR2 FQGTGA. With V trimmed by 4 bases and J by 4 bases, 7 bases remained unmatched. This CDR3 contains 15 residues. The CDR3 bases are TGTGCCAGCAGCTCCCAGGGGGCGCGGGCAGATACGCAGTATTTT. Protein: CASSSQGARADTQYF.

The chain links TRBV3-1 to TRBJ2-7; 14 bases align to TRBD2. Germline trimming cut 4 bases from V and 3 bases from J; bases unmatched to any gene: 8. CDR3 size: 17 residues. CDR1 and CDR2 (germline): LGHDT, YNNKEL (reference sequence). CDR3 sequence reads: CASSPGLAGASYYEQYF. In DNA, the CDR3 is TGTGCCAGCAGCCCGGGACTAGCGGGGGCCTCATACTACGAGCAGTACTTC.

The V and J genes are TRBV20-1 and TRBJ2-3; 9 bases are a match to TRBD2. CDR3 length: 15 amino acids. The germline V gene has CDR1 DFQATT and CDR2 SNEGSKA (reference sequence). Trimming at V came to 0 bases and at J to 7 bases, leaving 8 bases not matched to a gene. CDR3 in amino acids: CSARDRSSGDNTQYF. CDR3 in DNA: TGCAGTGCTAGAGATAGGTCTAGCGGGGACAATACGCAGTATTTT.

The chain links TRBV12-3 or TRBV12-4 to TRBJ2-7; the D gene is possibly TRBD1 (5 bases). The CDR3 extends over 14 amino acids. The germline V and J ends were trimmed by 3 bases and 3 bases, with 12 bases remaining between them. The CDR3 spells CASSLDILDYEQYF. The CDR3 DNA sequence: TGTGCCAGCAGTTTGGACATTCTTGACTACGAGCAGTACTTC.